The 31 T cell receptor beta chains below come from one sample, sequenced in a study of T cell repertoires in aging, cancer and after chemotherapy. Amplification of TCR beta used genomic DNA extracted from peripheral blood. A mixed TRB-A/B primer pool amplified rearranged TRB by multiplex touch-down PCR. TCRdb called the multiplex PCR reads again in MiXCR, with one record for every CDR3 protein. The table shows about 1,800 distinct CDR3 sequences, with 58% occurring only once. The source material was blood. Receptors were obtained from a human donor with a blood cancer.

J is TRBJ1-4 and V is TRBV28; 9 bases are shared with TRBD1. The trim removed 5 bases at V and 6 bases at J, leaving 7 bases unmatched. From germline, CDR1 is MDHEN and CDR2 SYDVKM. The CDR3 runs 15 residues. CDR3 in DNA: TGTGCCAGCAGTATCGGGGGACAGGGTGATGAAAAACTGTTTTTT. Its protein product is CASSIGGQGDEKLFF.

CDR3 sequence: CASSVAGDRNEQFF. The CDR3 DNA sequence: TGTGCCAGCAGTGTGGCGGGAGATCGCAATGAGCAGTTCTTC. The chain joins TRBV6-1 to TRBJ2-1, with TRBD2 matching over 7 bases. The CDR3 runs to 14 residues. J gave up 6 bases and V 4 bases, and 6 bases lay outside the gene matches. Germline V gene sequence: CDR1 MNHNS, CDR2 SASEGT.

This clonotype is categorized as large (0.1 to 1%). The V and J genes are TRBV28 and TRBJ1-6; D remains ambiguous. Germline V gene data show CDR1 as MDHEN and CDR2 as SYDVKM. This CDR3 has 13 residues. The V gene lost 3 bases and the J gene lost 14 bases, with 14 bases spanning the gap. This CDR3 is CASSFQPLDTLHF. The CDR3 nucleotides read TGTGCCAGCAGTTTCCAACCCCTCGACACCCTCCACTTT.

V usage is TRBV19 and J usage is TRBJ1-2; no reliable D call. Germline assignment: CDR1 LNHDA and CDR2 SQIVND (reference sequence). Trimming cost V 5 bases and J 6 bases, with 10 bases left between them. The length of the CDR3 is 12 residues. Here the CDR3 reads CASSPTGDGYTF. In nucleotides, the CDR3 is TGTGCCAGTAGTCCGACTGGAGATGGCTACACCTTC.

The chain uses TRBV6-5 and TRBJ2-7; 7 positions agree with TRBD1. The CDR3 is 14 amino acids. Germline V CDR1 and CDR2: MNHEY, SVGAGI. Trimming at V came to 6 bases and at J to 0 bases, leaving 5 bases not matched to a gene. The CDR3 sequence: CASSRQGGSYEQYF. The CDR3 DNA reads TGTGCCAGCAGCCGACAGGGTGGCTCCTACGAGCAGTACTTC.

The rearrangement links TRBV11-2 to TRBJ1-2, with D uncertain. Germline V gene data show CDR1 as SGHAT and CDR2 as FQNNGV. The CDR3 contains 14 residues. Trimming removed 0 bases at V and 4 bases at J, with 9 bases between. The CDR3 is CASSLEGLRYGYTF. DNA of the CDR3: TGTGCCAGCAGCTTAGAAGGGTTACGCTATGGCTACACCTTC.

This rearrangement joins TRBV13 to TRBJ2-1; TRBD2 might be the D (6 bases). The germline V gene has CDR1 PRHDT and CDR2 FYEKMQ (reference sequence). This CDR3 is 14 amino acids long. V was clipped by 5 bases and J by 5 bases, with 13 bases between them. CDR3 nucleotide sequence: TGTGCCAGCAGCCCGGGGAGGAGGCACAATGAGCAGTTCTTC. It yields the protein CASSPGRRHNEQFF.

This clonotype was detected only a few times. The chain uses TRBV30 and TRBJ2-2; D uncertain. Trimming stripped 4 bases from V and 6 bases from J, with 12 bases between. Germline loops: CDR1 GTSNPN, CDR2 SVGIG (reference sequence). The CDR3 is 13 residues long. The CDR3 DNA reads TGTGCCTGGACCGTGGGAAGGGCCGGGGAGCTGTTTTTT. This translates into CAWTVGRAGELFF. The full variable domain, its missing parts supplied by reference TRBV30 and TRBJ2-2, is SQTIHQWPATLVQPVGSPLSLECTVEGTSNPNLYWYRQAAGRGLQLLFYSVGIGQISSEVPQNLSASRPQDRQFILSSKKLLLSDSGFYLCAWTVGRAGELFFGEGSRLTVL.

CDR3 nucleotides: TGTGCCAGCCGGAGGAACACCGGGGAGCTGTTTTTT. Translated, it gives CASRRNTGELFF. The chain has TRBV6-2 or TRBV6-3 and TRBJ2-2, with no clear D. V was clipped by 8 bases and J by 1 base, with 5 bases between them. CDR1 MNHEY and CDR2 SVGEGT come from the germline V gene. The CDR3 spans 12 residues.

This clonotype was observed a few times. The chain uses TRBV20-1 and TRBJ2-1; 7 nucleotides align to TRBD2. CDR1 DFQATT and CDR2 SNEGSKA come from the germline V gene (reference sequence). The CDR3 has 14 amino acids. J was trimmed by 3 bases and V by 1 base; bases with no gene match: 3. CDR3 protein: CSARGLAVYNEQFF. DNA for the CDR3: TGCAGTGCTAGAGGGCTAGCGGTCTACAATGAGCAGTTCTTC.

This clonotype has only a few counts. This chain links TRBV12-3 or TRBV12-4 with TRBJ2-2; D is perhaps TRBD1 (5 bases). The CDR3 spans 14 residues. The V end was cut by 5 bases, the J end by 3 bases, with 10 bases between. The CDR3 loop reads CASSTRQHTGELFF. The CDR3 DNA sequence: TGTGCCAGCAGTACCCGACAGCACACCGGGGAGCTGTTTTTT.

The chain recombines TRBV6-5 with TRBJ1-6, with D tentatively TRBD1 (6 bases). Germline loops: CDR1 MNHEY, CDR2 SVGAGI. The CDR3 has 15 residues. Trimming removed 4 bases at V and 8 bases at J, with 15 bases between. In DNA, the CDR3 is TGTGCCAGCAGTTCCTTTGGGGGCTCGGATTCACCCCTCCACTTT. As protein: CASSSFGGSDSPLHF.

A few counts support this clonotype. The chain couples TRBV6-5 to TRBJ2-2, with no clear D. Trimming took 2 bases from V and 5 from J, leaving 6 bases between them. This CDR3 is built from 13 residues. Germline CDR1 reads MNHEY; CDR2 reads SVGAGI. The DNA of the CDR3 is TGTGCCAGCAGTTACGGGATGACCGGGGAGCTGTTTTTT. Protein: CASSYGMTGELFF.

This clonotype appeared a single time. This chain links TRBV5-5 with TRBJ2-7, with D possibly matching TRBD1 (8 bases). The CDR3 length is 15 residues. CDR1 is SGHKS, CDR2 YYEKEE, per germline (reference sequence). The V end was cut by 5 bases, the J end by 3 bases, with 18 bases between. CDR3 sequence (DNA): TGTGCCAGCAGTCCAAGCGGGACAGGCTACTACGAGCAGTACTTC. It translates to CASSPSGTGYYEQYF.

V and J are TRBV6-6 and TRBJ1-3; weak D call: TRBD1 (5 bases). CDR1 and CDR2 from the germline V gene are MNHNY and SVGAGI (reference sequence). The CDR3 spans 15 residues. Between the trimmed V and J ends, which lost 2 bases and 1 base, there was a span of 9 bases. CDR3: CASSYEGISGNTIYF. In nucleotides, the CDR3 is TGTGCCAGCAGTTACGAGGGGATATCTGGAAACACCATATATTTT.

V is TRBV27 and J is TRBJ2-7, with TRBD2 matching 10 bases. The germline V gene encodes CDR1 MNHEY and CDR2 SMNVEV (reference sequence). V dropped 6 bases and J dropped 3; count of bases not matched to a gene: 8. The CDR3 runs to 15 residues. The CDR3 DNA follows: TGTGCCAGCAGCTCAAGGACTAGCGGCCTCTACGAGCAGTACTTC. Protein sequence: CASSSRTSGLYEQYF.

This chain links TRBV6-6 with TRBJ1-2; D may be TRBD1 (6 bases). The CDR3 runs 11 residues. With 6 bases removed from V and 6 bases from J, the gap between germline ends came to 8 bases. From germline, CDR1 is MNHNY and CDR2 SVGAGI (reference sequence). The CDR3 bases are TGTGCCAGCAGGGCAGGGGATGGCTACACCTTC. Its translation: CASRAGDGYTF.

Only a few counts were recorded for this clonotype. The rearrangement uses TRBV5-5 and TRBJ1-1; 8 bases align to TRBD1. Germline-derived CDR1 and CDR2 are SGHKS and YYEKEE (reference sequence). V trimming: 2 bases; J trimming: 6 bases; junction bases outside the gene matches: 3. This CDR3 comprises 13 residues. This chain's CDR3 is CASSFIQGAEAFF. CDR3 coding DNA: TGTGCCAGCAGCTTTATACAGGGGGCTGAAGCTTTCTTT.

The chain recombines TRBV7-9 with TRBJ2-2; the match to TRBD1 covers 7 bases. The CDR3 totals 16 residues. The V gene's germline CDR1 is SEHNR and CDR2 FQNEAQ (reference sequence). The junction had 7 bases not matched to a gene; V was cut back by 5 bases and J by 1 base. The CDR3 DNA reads as TGTGCCAGCAGCCTCCGACAGGGAATGAACACCGGGGAGCTGTTTTTT. Protein sequence: CASSLRQGMNTGELFF.

This chain links TRBV6-2 or TRBV6-3 with TRBJ1-2, with 7 positions matching TRBD1. V lost 7 bases to trimming and J lost 4 bases; unmatched junction nucleotides: 9. The CDR3 is 14 amino acids. The germline gives CDR1 MNHEY, CDR2 SVGEGT. The CDR3 loop reads CASKGQILVYGYTF. CDR3 bases: TGTGCCAGCAAGGGACAGATACTAGTCTATGGCTACACCTTC.

Only a few counts were recorded for this clonotype. V and J are TRBV12-3 or TRBV12-4 and TRBJ2-3, with D unclear. The CDR3 runs to 12 residues. V shed 5 bases and J shed 4 bases, with 7 bases lying between them. The CDR3: CASSEIADTQYF. The CDR3 DNA reads TGTGCCAGCAGTGAGATCGCAGATACGCAGTATTTT.

This clonotype has a handful of counts. The V and J genes are TRBV29-1 and TRBJ2-7, with 8 bases aligning to TRBD1. CDR1 and CDR2 (germline): SQVTM, ANQGSEA. The CDR3 runs 15 residues. The V and J ends lost 7 bases and 6 bases, in that order; junction bases with no gene match: 17. The CDR3 region is CSAGTGAAASGEQYF. CDR3 sequence (DNA): TGCAGCGCCGGGACAGGAGCCGCCGCCAGTGGCGAGCAGTACTTC.

This sequence joins TRBV13 and TRBJ2-7, with 7 bases lining up with TRBD2. This CDR3 is built from 15 residues. Germline V gene lookup returns CDR1 PRHDT and CDR2 FYEKMQ (reference sequence). V lost 6 bases and J lost 5; bases outside the gene matches: 13. The CDR3: CASSPQQAGTHEQYF. CDR3 DNA sequence: TGTGCCAGCAGTCCCCAACAAGCGGGAACCCACGAGCAGTACTTC.

The V gene is TRBV11-1, the J gene TRBJ1-1; D is undetermined. Trimming removed 5 bases from V and 5 bases from J, with 12 bases in between. In germline, CDR1 is SGHAT, CDR2 FQDESV (reference sequence). The CDR3 totals 13 residues. CDR3: CASSQTGGTEAFF. CDR3 nucleotide sequence: TGTGCCAGCAGCCAGACGGGCGGGACTGAAGCTTTCTTT.

V is TRBV7-2 and J is TRBJ2-3, with D unclear. CDR1 and CDR2 (germline): SGHTA, FQGNSA. This CDR3 contains 15 residues. The germline V and J ends were trimmed by 4 bases and 2 bases, with 13 bases remaining between them. This CDR3 is CASSSMPRNTDTQYF. CDR3 DNA: TGTGCCAGCAGCTCAATGCCCAGGAACACAGATACGCAGTATTTT. Variable domain in full (rest from reference TRBV7-2 and TRBJ2-3): GAGVSQSPSNKVTEKGKDVELRCDPISGHTALYWYRQSLGQGLEFLIYFQGNSAPDKSGLPSDRFSAERTGGSVSTLTIQRTQQEDSAVYLCASSSMPRNTDTQYFGPGTRLTVL.

The rearrangement links TRBV6-5 to TRBJ2-1; 14 nucleotides line up with TRBD2. The CDR3 sequence is 17 residues long. Germline loops: CDR1 MNHEY, CDR2 SVGAGI. J gave up 6 bases and V 0 bases, and 4 bases lay outside the gene matches. The CDR3 here is CASSYSGLAGGGNEQFF. CDR3 DNA: TGTGCCAGCAGTTACTCTGGACTAGCGGGAGGAGGCAATGAGCAGTTCTTC.

The gene calls are TRBV6-2 or TRBV6-3 and TRBJ2-7; 8 positions agree with TRBD1. The ends lost 4 bases at V and 6 bases at J; junction bases unmatched: 5. In germline, CDR1 is MNHEY, CDR2 SVGEGT. The CDR3 contains 13 residues. The CDR3 DNA is TGTGCCAGCAGTTTTACCGGACAGGGCGAGCAGTACTTC. Amino acid sequence: CASSFTGQGEQYF.

The V gene is TRBV7-2, the J gene TRBJ2-3; TRBD2 agrees at 9 bases. Trimming cost V 3 bases and J 11 bases; bases outside gene matches: 15. CDR1 and CDR2 (germline): SGHTA, FQGNSA. CDR3 length: 16 amino acids. CDR3 in amino acids: CASSFHLPGTSHRQYF. CDR3 DNA: TGTGCCAGCAGCTTCCACCTCCCCGGGACTAGCCATAGGCAGTATTTT. Full variable domain (missing parts from reference TRBV7-2 and TRBJ2-3): GAGVSQSPSNKVTEKGKDVELRCDPISGHTALYWYRQSLGQGLEFLIYFQGNSAPDKSGLPSDRFSAERTGGSVSTLTIQRTQQEDSAVYLCASSFHLPGTSHRQYFGPGTRLTVL.

Of note for this clonotype: Sequence at one end of the junction differs from germline and may be a read error. CDR3 nucleotide sequence: TGCAGCGTCTTCCAGGGCAATGGCTACAACTTC. It encodes CSVFQGNGYNF. The chain uses TRBV29-1 and TRBJ1-2; tentative D call: TRBD1 (5 bases). The CDR3 is made up of 11 amino acids. CDR1 and CDR2 (germline): SQVTM, ANQGSEA.

The chain carries TRBV28 and TRBJ2-1, with unresolved D. The germline gives CDR1 MDHEN, CDR2 SYDVKM. Trimming took 6 bases from V and 0 from J, leaving 6 bases between them. The CDR3 loop spans 13 amino acids. The CDR3 bases are TGTGCCAGCAGGGGAAGCTCCTACAATGAGCAGTTCTTC. Translating gives CASRGSSYNEQFF.

V and J are TRBV6-5 and TRBJ1-5; 7 nucleotides match TRBD1. The CDR3 is 12 residues long. V dropped 9 bases and J dropped 6; count of bases not matched to a gene: 5. Germline CDR1 and CDR2: MNHEY and SVGAGI. CDR3: CASKYRGQPQHF. The CDR3 bases are TGTGCCAGTAAATACAGGGGTCAGCCCCAGCATTTT.